These T cell receptor beta chains were read from a single sample in a study of identifying expanded T cells in peripheral blood. Measured with immunoSEQ multiplex PCR; TCRdb has only the in-frame clones, and not every one. The sample gives some 91,000 clones, approximately 88% of which show up once; 3% to 4% is in the top ten. The sample consisted of blood. The source is a person between 18 and 69 years old in good health. The CDR3 runs from the conserved cysteine through the conserved F or W. The order of the fields is J gene, D gene, clone size, V gene, CDR3 DNA, CDR3 protein. A D gene is named only where the DNA matches it firmly. Where a row states a size, it is once, few, many or the class of an expanded clone; other rows omit it.

TRBJ2-7	.	.	TRBV2	TGTGCCAGCGGGAACTACGAGCAGTACTTC	CASGNYEQYF
TRBJ2-5	TRBD1	.	TRBV18	TGTGCCAGCTCACCCTCCGGGACAGGGGGCCAAGAGACCCAGTACTTC	CASSPSGTGGQETQYF
TRBJ2-5	TRBD1	.	TRBV5-8	TGTGCCAGCAGCTTGGGATCAGGGGGCAGGGAGACCCAGTACTTC	CASSLGSGGRETQYF
TRBJ2-7	.	.	TRBV9	TGTGCCAGCAGCGTAGCGGGAGCTTCCTACGAGCAGTACTTC	CASSVAGASYEQYF
TRBJ1-4	.	.	TRBV10-3	TGTGCCATCAGCCTAGGGCATGGGGATGAAAAACTGTTTTTT	CAISLGHGDEKLFF
TRBJ2-7	.	.	TRBV4-3	TGCGCCAGCAGCCAAGACTGGGCGGACAGAGCCTACGAGCAGTACTTC	CASSQDWADRAYEQYF
TRBJ2-5	.	.	TRBV5-4	TGTGCCAGCAGCTTGGGACTCCTCGGGGAGACCCAGTACTTC	CASSLGLLGETQYF
TRBJ1-3	.	.	TRBV6-1	TGTGCCAGCAGTGAAGTATTGGGCTCTGGAAACACCATATATTTT	CASSEVLGSGNTIYF
TRBJ2-6	.	.	TRBV7-5	TGTGTCAGAAGCTTAACTATTCGTGGGGAGGGGGCCAACGTCCTGACTTTC	CVRSLTIRGEGANVLTF
TRBJ1-1	.	.	TRBV14	TGTGCCAGCAGCCAAGACCCGGTAATGAACACTGAAGCTTTCTTT	CASSQDPVMNTEAFF
TRBJ2-2	.	.	TRBV6-6	TGTGCCAGCAGTTACTCTAGCACCGGGGAGCTGTTTTTT	CASSYSSTGELFF
TRBJ2-5	.	.	TRBV5-5	TGTGCCAGCATCCTCCCGGGCGAAGAGACCCAGTACTTC	CASILPGEETQYF
TRBJ1-2	.	.	TRBV28	TGTGCCAGCAGGGAGACACAACGTGGCTACACCTTC	CASRETQRGYTF
TRBJ2-3	TRBD2	.	TRBV7-3	TGTGCCAGCAGCTCTCTAGCGGGGGGCACAGATACGCAGTATTTT	CASSSLAGGTDTQYF
TRBJ2-7	TRBD1	.	TRBV6-5	TGTGCCAGCTGGAGACAGGGGGGAAGCTCCTACGAGCAGTACTTC	CASWRQGGSSYEQYF
TRBJ2-3	TRBD2	.	TRBV11-3	TGTGCCAGCAGCTATAGCGGGTACTCAGATACGCAGTATTTT	CASSYSGYSDTQYF
TRBJ1-5	TRBD1	few	TRBV6-1	TGTGCCAGCAGTGGCGGGACAGGGGGTCAGCCCCAGCATTTT	CASSGGTGGQPQHF
TRBJ2-7	TRBD1	.	TRBV6-1	TGTGCGGCAAGCCCGGGACAGGGAAACCCCGAGCAGTACTTC	CAASPGQGNPEQYF
TRBJ2-7	TRBD1	few	TRBV4-1	TGCGCCAGCTCGAGGACAGGGGACAAGTACGAGCAGTACTTC	CASSRTGDKYEQYF
TRBJ1-5	.	.	TRBV18	TGTGCCAGCTCACCAGGGCAGGTCGATAGCAATCAGCCCCAGCATTTT	CASSPGQVDSNQPQHF
TRBJ2-3	.	.	TRBV18	TGTGCCAGCTCACCACAGGGACCCTCCACAGATACGCAGTATTTT	CASSPQGPSTDTQYF
TRBJ2-3	.	.	TRBV30	TGTGCCTGGAGTCCTCAACGAGTTCGGACAGATACGCAGTATTTT	CAWSPQRVRTDTQYF
TRBJ2-3	.	.	TRBV4-3	TGCGCCAGCAGCCAAGGCCCCTCGGGACGGAACACAGATACGCAGTATTTT	CASSQGPSGRNTDTQYF
TRBJ1-1	.	once	TRBV28	TGTGCCAGCAGTCCGGGGACACCGAACACTGAAGCTTTCTTT	CASSPGTPNTEAFF
TRBJ1-1	TRBD1	.	TRBV28	TGTGCCAGCAGTTTCCGGGACAGGTTGCACACTGAAGCTTTCTTT	CASSFRDRLHTEAFF
TRBJ1-5	.	.	TRBV2	TGTGCCAGCAACCCCTTCGGGGCGGATCAGCCCCAGCATTTT	CASNPFGADQPQHF
TRBJ2-7	TRBD2	.	TRBV5-1	TGCGCCAGCAGCTTAGGACTAGCGGCGTCCTACGAGCAGTACTTC	CASSLGLAASYEQYF
TRBJ2-7	.	.	TRBV7-9	TGTGCCAGCAGCGTTGGACGCGAGCAGTACTTC	CASSVGREQYF
TRBJ1-5	.	.	TRBV7-2	TGTGCCAGCAGCCCTCCCGGGGGTCTAGGGGGACAGCCCCAGCATTTT	CASSPPGGLGGQPQHF
TRBJ2-5	.	.	TRBV30	TGTGCCTGGAGTGTAAAGAGGGCCCAAGAGACCCAGTACTTC	CAWSVKRAQETQYF
TRBJ1-2	.	once	TRBV28	TGTGCCAGCAGCTTCATGGACAGCTATGGCTACACCTTC	CASSFMDSYGYTF
TRBJ2-7	TRBD1	.	TRBV19	TGTGCCAGTAGGCCCCGGGACAGGGCCCACGAGCAGTACTTC	CASRPRDRAHEQYF
TRBJ1-1	.	.	TRBV28	TGTGCCAGCAGTTTCGGGGGGTCGGGCACTGAAGCTTTCTTT	CASSFGGSGTEAFF
TRBJ1-4	TRBD1	once	TRBV15	TGTGCCACCAGCCACCCAGGGGGCAATGAAAAACTGTTTTTT	CATSHPGGNEKLFF
TRBJ1-4	TRBD1	.	TRBV7-2	TGTGCCAGCAGCTTAGGACAGGGGTTGGATGAAAAACTGTTTTTT	CASSLGQGLDEKLFF
TRBJ2-5	TRBD1	few	TRBV30	TGTGCCTGGAGGGACAGGGAGACCCAGTACTTC	CAWRDRETQYF
TRBJ1-2	.	.	TRBV5-6	TGTGCCAGCAGCTTAGGCTATGGCTACACCTTC	CASSLGYGYTF
TRBJ1-3	.	.	TRBV19	TGTGCCAGTAGTCCCGTCGGAGGGGGAAAACCCTCTGGAAACACCATATATTTT	CASSPVGGGKPSGNTIYF
TRBJ1-2	.	.	TRBV27	TGTGCCAGCAGTTTGGGCATACCTATAAATGGCTACACCTTC	CASSLGIPINGYTF
TRBJ2-3	.	.	TRBV6-5	TGTGCCAGCAGTTATCCGGGAGTAGATACGCAGTATTTT	CASSYPGVDTQYF
TRBJ1-5	.	.	TRBV15	TGTGCCACCAGCAGGGAAGGACAAATCAGTCAGCCCCAGCATTTT	CATSREGQISQPQHF